These T cell receptor beta chains were read from a single sample in a study of molecular identifiers for immune sequencing clone quantification. TCRdb recomputed calls from the PCR reads with MiXCR, one row per CDR3 protein. Of around 480,000 distinct CDR3 sequences listed, about 21% are singletons. Material: naive CD8+ T cells from blood, with Jurkat cell RNA spiked in. The origin of the receptors is a human donor in good health. Some libraries in this study had Jurkat cell RNA spiked in. Each CDR3 is given with its conserved first and last residue. Each record gives: J gene, clone size, V gene, D gene, CDR3 protein, CDR3 DNA. A D gene is named only where the DNA matches it firmly. Size is omitted from some rows. Given values are once, few, many or a class for expanded clones.

TRBJ2-2 NA TRBV19 NA CASSILSTGELFF TGTGCCAGTAGTATTTTGAGCACCGGGGAGCTGTTTTTT
TRBJ2-5 few TRBV4-3 TRBD1 CASSQAGQVVETQYF TGCGCCAGCAGCCAAGCGGGACAGGTCGTGGAGACCCAGTACTTC
TRBJ1-4 many TRBV11-2 NA CASSLEGREATNEKLFF TGTGCCAGCAGCTTAGAAGGCCGGGAGGCAACTAATGAAAAACTGTTTTTT
TRBJ1-4 many TRBV28 NA CASSEVGSYEKLFF TGTGCCAGCAGCGAGGTCGGTTCTTATGAAAAACTGTTTTTT
TRBJ1-5 few TRBV19 TRBD1 CASSRPGGLQPQHF TGTGCCAGTAGTCGGCCAGGGGGCCTTCAGCCCCAGCATTTT
TRBJ2-7 many TRBV12-3/TRBV12-4 NA CASSLGGVGVYEQYF TGTGCCAGCAGTTTAGGAGGGGTCGGAGTCTACGAGCAGTACTTC
TRBJ1-4 many TRBV20-1 NA CSAPRGNEKLFF TGCAGTGCCCCGAGGGGGAACGAAAAACTGTTTTTT
TRBJ2-3 few TRBV11-2 NA CASSLDSREDTQYF TGTGCCAGCAGCTTAGACTCCAGGGAGGATACGCAGTATTTT
TRBJ1-4 NA TRBV4-1 NA CASSQERQAVNEKLFF TGCGCCAGCAGCCAAGAGCGACAGGCAGTAAATGAAAAACTGTTTTTT
TRBJ1-1 many TRBV10-3 NA CAIWSGTEAFF TGTGCCATCTGGAGTGGCACTGAAGCTTTCTTT
TRBJ2-5 few TRBV5-6 NA CASSFSSGETQYF TGTGCCAGCAGCTTTTCCTCAGGAGAGACCCAGTACTTC
TRBJ2-1 NA TRBV7-9 TRBD1 CASRLKQGFVVNEQFF TGTGCCAGCAGGCTAAAACAGGGGTTTGTTGTCAATGAGCAGTTCTTC
TRBJ2-5 many TRBV7-2 TRBD2 CASSSPGRVVWETQYF TGTGCCAGCAGCTCTCCCGGGAGGGTGGTTTGGGAGACCCAGTACTTC